This T cell receptor beta chain was obtained from a study of T cells in Graves' hyperthyroidism and ophthalmopathy. Background on the study: Sampling of peripheral blood happened at initial diagnosis, prior to any treatment. Study-level results: Among clonotypes expanded in thyroid above 0.001, most were also found in blood.

This clonotype was seen only a few times. The antigen remains undetermined. Enrolled ophthalmopathy patients presented with a Clinical Activity Score of at least 3, a NOSPECS grade of at least 4, and disease duration under 3 months. The study excluded patients with uncontrolled infection, other autoimmune disease, pregnancy or lactation. Researchers amplified the TCR beta CDR3 regions from RNA transcripts. TCR CDR3 regions were first amplified by RT-PCR with HTBI primers. TCRdb reprocessed the multiplex PCR reads with MiXCR, giving one entry per CDR3 protein. This repertoire shows 300,000 to 400,000 distinct CDR3 sequences, 15% to 20% found once; its top ten account for over 35%. The CDR3 length is 15 residues. In germline, CDR1 is LNHNV, CDR2 YYDKDF (reference sequence). The V and J ends lost 0 bases and 2 bases respectively, with 8 bases between them.

The clonotype comes from a man between 18 and 29 years old with Graves' ophthalmopathy. The genes are TRBV15 and TRBJ2-1; tentative D call: TRBD1 (6 bases). Sequencing was carried out using blood. Here the CDR3 reads CATSRDRGAYNEQFF. Here the CDR3 DNA reads TGTGCCACCAGCAGAGACAGGGGCGCCTACAATGAGCAGTTCTTC.